Sequencing of this T cell receptor beta chain was carried out in a study of a mutant IDH1 vaccine in newly diagnosed glioma. Overall study: Visit V12 was at week 35; visit V13 was at week 47. Study-level points and caveats: A vaccine-induced immune response developed in 93.3% of the patients.

This clone was found a few times. Its antigen is unidentified. Germline V gene data show CDR1 as SGHNT and CDR2 as YENEEA. The length of the CDR3 is 13 residues. The germline V and J ends were trimmed by 4 bases and 8 bases, with 11 bases remaining between them. TCRdb keeps only in-frame clones here, not all; method: immunoSEQ multiplex PCR. Of 40,000 to 55,000 clones in the sample, about three quarters are singletons; the top ten hold 12%. Time point noted: week 35, safety follow-up. Doses of 300 ug of mutant IDH1 20-mer peptide were given with topical imiquimod. Patients came in for eight vaccinations, in weeks 1, 3, 5, 7, 11, 15, 19 and 23. The study enrolled donors with new WHO grade 3 or 4 IDH1-mutant, ATRX-lost astrocytomas.

V and J are TRBV11-3 and TRBJ2-2, with D possibly being TRBD2 (6 bases). This sample comprised PBMCs, obtained from a glioma patient whose treatment included an IDH1 peptide vaccine. The receptor was derived from a man in his forties with glioma. CDR3 amino acids: CASSSGLRGELFF. DNA of the CDR3: TGTGCCAGCAGCTCGGGACTTAGGGGGGAGCTGTTTTTT.